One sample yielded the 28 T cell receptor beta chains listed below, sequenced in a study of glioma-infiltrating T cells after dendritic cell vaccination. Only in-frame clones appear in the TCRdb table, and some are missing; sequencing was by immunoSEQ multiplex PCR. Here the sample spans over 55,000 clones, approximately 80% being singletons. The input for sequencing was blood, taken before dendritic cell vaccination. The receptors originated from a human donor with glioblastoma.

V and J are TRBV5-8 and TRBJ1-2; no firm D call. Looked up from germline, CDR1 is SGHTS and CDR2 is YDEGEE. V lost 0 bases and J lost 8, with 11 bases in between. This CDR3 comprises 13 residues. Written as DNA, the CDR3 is TGTGCCAGCAGCTTGGCCGGGAGAAGGGGCTACACCTTC. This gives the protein CASSLAGRRGYTF.

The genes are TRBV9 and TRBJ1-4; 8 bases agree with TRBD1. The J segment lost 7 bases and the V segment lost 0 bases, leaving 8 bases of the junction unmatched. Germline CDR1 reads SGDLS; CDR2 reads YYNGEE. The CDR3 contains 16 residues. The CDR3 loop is CASSVGEDREAEKLFF. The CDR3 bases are TGTGCCAGCAGCGTAGGAGAGGACAGGGAGGCTGAAAAACTGTTTTTT.

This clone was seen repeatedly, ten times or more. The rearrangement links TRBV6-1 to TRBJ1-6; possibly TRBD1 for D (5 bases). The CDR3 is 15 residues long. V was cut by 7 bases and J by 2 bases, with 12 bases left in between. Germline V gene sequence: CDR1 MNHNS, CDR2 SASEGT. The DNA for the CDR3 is TGTGCCAGCATGGCAGGGCAGACCTATAATTCACCCCTCCACTTT. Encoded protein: CASMAGQTYNSPLHF.

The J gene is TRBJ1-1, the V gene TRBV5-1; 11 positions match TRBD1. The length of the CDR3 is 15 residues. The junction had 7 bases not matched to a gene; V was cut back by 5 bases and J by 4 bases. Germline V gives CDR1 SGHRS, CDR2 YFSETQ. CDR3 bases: TGCGCCAGCAGTCGGACAGGGGGCAAACTCACTGAAGCTTTCTTT. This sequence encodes CASSRTGGKLTEAFF. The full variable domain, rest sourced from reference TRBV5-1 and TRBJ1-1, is KAGVTQTPRYLIKTRGQQVTLSCSPISGHRSVSWYQQTPGQGLQFLFEYFSETQRNKGNFPGRFSGRQFSNSRSEMNVSTLELGDSALYLCASSRTGGKLTEAFFGQGTRLTVV.

The CDR3 sequence: CASSEGVEQYF. In nucleotides, the CDR3 is TGTGCCAGCAGCGAGGGGGTCGAGCAGTACTTC. The V and J genes are TRBV9 and TRBJ2-7, with D maybe TRBD1 (6 bases). V gave up 3 bases and J gave up 6 bases, with 7 bases separating them. The CDR3 has 11 amino acids. Germline V gene data show CDR1 as SGDLS and CDR2 as YYNGEE.

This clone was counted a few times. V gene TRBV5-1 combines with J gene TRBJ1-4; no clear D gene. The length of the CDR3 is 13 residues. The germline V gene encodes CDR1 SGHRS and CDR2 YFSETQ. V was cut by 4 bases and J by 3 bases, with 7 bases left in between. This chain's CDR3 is CASSVEPNEKLFF. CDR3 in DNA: TGCGCCAGCAGCGTGGAGCCTAATGAAAAACTGTTTTTT.

This CDR3 reads CASSETGVEQYF. The CDR3 DNA sequence: TGTGCCAGCAGCGAGACAGGAGTCGAGCAGTACTTC. The rearrangement links TRBV7-8 to TRBJ2-7; maybe TRBD1 (6 bases). The length of the CDR3 is 12 residues. Trimming took off 5 bases at V and 6 bases at J, with 11 bases between the two ends. Germline-derived CDR1 and CDR2 are SGHVS and FQNEAQ.

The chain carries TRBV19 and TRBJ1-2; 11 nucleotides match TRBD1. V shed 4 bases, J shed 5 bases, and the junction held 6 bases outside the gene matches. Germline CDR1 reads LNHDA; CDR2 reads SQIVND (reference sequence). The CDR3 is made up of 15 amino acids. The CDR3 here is CASSTRTGGGYGYTF. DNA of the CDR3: TGTGCCAGTAGTACCCGGACAGGGGGCGGGTATGGCTACACCTTC.

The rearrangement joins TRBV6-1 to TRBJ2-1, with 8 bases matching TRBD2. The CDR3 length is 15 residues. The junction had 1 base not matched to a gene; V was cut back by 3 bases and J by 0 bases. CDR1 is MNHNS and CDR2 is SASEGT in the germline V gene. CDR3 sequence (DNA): TGTGCCAGCAGTGACCTAGCGGGCTCCTACAATGAGCAGTTCTTC. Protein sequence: CASSDLAGSYNEQFF.

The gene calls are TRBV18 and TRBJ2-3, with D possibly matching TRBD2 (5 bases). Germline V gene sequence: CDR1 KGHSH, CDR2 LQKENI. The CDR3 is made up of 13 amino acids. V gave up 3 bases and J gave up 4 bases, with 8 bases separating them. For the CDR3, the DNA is TGTGCCAGCTCACCCCTGGGAGCAGATACGCAGTATTTT. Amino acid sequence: CASSPLGADTQYF.

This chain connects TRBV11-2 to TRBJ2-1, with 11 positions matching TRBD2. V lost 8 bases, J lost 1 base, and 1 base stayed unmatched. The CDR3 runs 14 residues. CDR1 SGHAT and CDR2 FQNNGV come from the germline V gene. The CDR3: CASRLAGSYNEQFF. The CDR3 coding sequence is TGTGCCAGCCGACTAGCGGGGTCCTACAATGAGCAGTTCTTC.

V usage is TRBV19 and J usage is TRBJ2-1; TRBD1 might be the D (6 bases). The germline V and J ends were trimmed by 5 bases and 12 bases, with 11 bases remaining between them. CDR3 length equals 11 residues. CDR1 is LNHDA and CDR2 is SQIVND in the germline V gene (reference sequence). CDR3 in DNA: TGTGCCAGTAGTCGGGACACTGTGCAGTTCTTC. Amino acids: CASSRDTVQFF.

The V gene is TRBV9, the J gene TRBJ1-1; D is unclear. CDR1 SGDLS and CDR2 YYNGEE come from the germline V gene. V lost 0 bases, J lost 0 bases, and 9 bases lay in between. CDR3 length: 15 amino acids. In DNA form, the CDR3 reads TGTGCCAGCAGCGTAGGGACGGGAATGAACACTGAAGCTTTCTTT. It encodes CASSVGTGMNTEAFF.

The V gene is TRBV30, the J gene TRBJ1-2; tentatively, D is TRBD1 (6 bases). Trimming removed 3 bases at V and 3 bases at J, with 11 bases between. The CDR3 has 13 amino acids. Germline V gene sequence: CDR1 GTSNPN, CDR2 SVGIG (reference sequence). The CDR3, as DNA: TGTGCCTGGAGGACAGGACCAGACTATGGCTACACCTTC. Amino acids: CAWRTGPDYGYTF. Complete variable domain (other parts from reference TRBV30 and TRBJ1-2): SQTIHQWPATLVQPVGSPLSLECTVEGTSNPNLYWYRQAAGRGLQLLFYSVGIGQISSEVPQNLSASRPQDRQFILSSKKLLLSDSGFYLCAWRTGPDYGYTFGSGTRLTVV.

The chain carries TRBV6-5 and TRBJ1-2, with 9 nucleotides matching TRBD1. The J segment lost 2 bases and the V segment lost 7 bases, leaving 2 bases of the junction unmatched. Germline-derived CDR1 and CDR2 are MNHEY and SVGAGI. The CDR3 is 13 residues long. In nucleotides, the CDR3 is TGTGCCAGCACAGACAGGGGGAACTATGGCTACACCTTC. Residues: CASTDRGNYGYTF.

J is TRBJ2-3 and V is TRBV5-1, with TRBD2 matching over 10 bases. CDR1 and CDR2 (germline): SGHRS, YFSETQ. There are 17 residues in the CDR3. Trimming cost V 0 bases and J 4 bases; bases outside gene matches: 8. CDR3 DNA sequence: TGCGCCAGCAGCTTGGTCCGCCAGCGGGGGGGGGCAGATACGCAGTATTTT. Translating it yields CASSLVRQRGGADTQYF.

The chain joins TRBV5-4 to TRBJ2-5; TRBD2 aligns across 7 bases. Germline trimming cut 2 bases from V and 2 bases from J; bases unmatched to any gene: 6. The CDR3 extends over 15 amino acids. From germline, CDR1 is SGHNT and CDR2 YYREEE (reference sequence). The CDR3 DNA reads TGTGCCAGCAGCTTAGATAGCGGGTCGCAAGAGACCCAGTACTTC. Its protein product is CASSLDSGSQETQYF.

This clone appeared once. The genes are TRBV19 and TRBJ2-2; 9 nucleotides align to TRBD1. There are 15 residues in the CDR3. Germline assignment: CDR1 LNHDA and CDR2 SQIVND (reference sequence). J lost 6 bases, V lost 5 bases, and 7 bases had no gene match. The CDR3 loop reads CASSSQGAIPGELFF. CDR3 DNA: TGTGCCAGTAGTTCACAGGGGGCGATTCCCGGGGAGCTGTTTTTT. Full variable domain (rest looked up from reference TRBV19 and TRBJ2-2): DGGITQSPKYLFRKEGQNVTLSCEQNLNHDAMYWYRQDPGQGLRLIYYSQIVNDFQKGDIAEGYSVSREKKESFPLTVTSAQKNPTAFYLCASSSQGAIPGELFFGEGSRLTVL.

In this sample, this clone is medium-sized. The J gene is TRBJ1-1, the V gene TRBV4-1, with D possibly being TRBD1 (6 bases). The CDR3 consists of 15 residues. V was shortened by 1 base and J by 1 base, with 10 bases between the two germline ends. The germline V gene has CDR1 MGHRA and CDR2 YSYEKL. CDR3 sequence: CASSQGPGANTEAFF. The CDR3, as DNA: TGCGCCAGCAGCCAAGGACCAGGGGCGAACACTGAAGCTTTCTTT.

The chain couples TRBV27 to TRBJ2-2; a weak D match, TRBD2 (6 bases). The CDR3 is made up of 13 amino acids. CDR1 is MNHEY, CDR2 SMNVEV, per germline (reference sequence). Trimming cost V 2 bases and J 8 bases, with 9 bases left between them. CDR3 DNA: TGTGCCAGCAGTTTAACTAGCCAAGGGGAGCTGTTTTTT. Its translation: CASSLTSQGELFF.

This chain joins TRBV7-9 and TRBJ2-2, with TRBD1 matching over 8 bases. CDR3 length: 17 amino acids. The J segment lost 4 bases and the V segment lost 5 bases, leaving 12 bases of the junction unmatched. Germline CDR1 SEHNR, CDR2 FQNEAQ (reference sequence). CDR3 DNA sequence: TGTGCCAGCAGCCCTCCGGACAGGGTACTTCTCACCGGGGAGCTGTTTTTT. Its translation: CASSPPDRVLLTGELFF.

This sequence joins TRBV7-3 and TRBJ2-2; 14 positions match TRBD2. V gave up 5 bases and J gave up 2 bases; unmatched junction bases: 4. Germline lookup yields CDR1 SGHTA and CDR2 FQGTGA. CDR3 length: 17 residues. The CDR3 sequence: CASSGGLAGENTGELFF. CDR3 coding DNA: TGTGCCAGCAGCGGGGGACTAGCGGGGGAAAACACCGGGGAGCTGTTTTTT.

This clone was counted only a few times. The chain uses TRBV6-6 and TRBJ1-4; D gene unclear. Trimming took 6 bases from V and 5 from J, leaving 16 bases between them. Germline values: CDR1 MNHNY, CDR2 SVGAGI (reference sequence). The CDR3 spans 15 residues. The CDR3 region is CASSAGWSANEKLFF. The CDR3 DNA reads TGTGCCAGCAGCGCTGGGTGGAGTGCCAATGAAAAACTGTTTTTT.

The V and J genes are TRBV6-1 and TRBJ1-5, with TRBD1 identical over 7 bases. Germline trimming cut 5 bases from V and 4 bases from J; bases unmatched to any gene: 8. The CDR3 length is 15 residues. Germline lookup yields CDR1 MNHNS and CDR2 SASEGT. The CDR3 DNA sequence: TGTGCCAGCAGTCTGGGACAGCTTGGGAATCAGCCCCAGCATTTT. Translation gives CASSLGQLGNQPQHF.

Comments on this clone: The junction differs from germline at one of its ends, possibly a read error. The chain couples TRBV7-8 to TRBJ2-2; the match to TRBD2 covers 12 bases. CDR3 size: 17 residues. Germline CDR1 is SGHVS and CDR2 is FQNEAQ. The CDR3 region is CASSLLAGGILTGKLFF. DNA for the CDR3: TGTGCCAGCAGCTTACTAGCGGGGGGGATTCTGACCGGGAAGCTGTTTTTT.

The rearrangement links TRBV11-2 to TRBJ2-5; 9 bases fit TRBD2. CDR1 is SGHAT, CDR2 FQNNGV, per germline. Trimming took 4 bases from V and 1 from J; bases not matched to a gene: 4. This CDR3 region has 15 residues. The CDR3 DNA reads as TGTGCCAGCAGCTACCAAGCGGGGGGCCAAGAGACCCAGTACTTC. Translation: CASSYQAGGQETQYF. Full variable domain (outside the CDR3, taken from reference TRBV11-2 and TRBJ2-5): EAGVAQSPRYKIIEKRQSVAFWCNPISGHATLYWYQQILGQGPKLLIQFQNNGVVDDSQLPKDRFSAERLKGVDSTLKIQPAKLEDSAVYLCASSYQAGGQETQYFGPGTRLLVL.

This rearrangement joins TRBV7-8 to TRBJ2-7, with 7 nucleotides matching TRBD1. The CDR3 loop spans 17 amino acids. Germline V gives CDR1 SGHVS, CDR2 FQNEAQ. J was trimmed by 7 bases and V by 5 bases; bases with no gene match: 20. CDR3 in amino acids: CASSPYPPTDTGVEQYF. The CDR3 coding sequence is TGTGCCAGCAGCCCCTACCCACCGACCGATACAGGGGTTGAGCAGTACTTC.

The CDR3 DNA sequence: TGCAGCGTTGGCCAGGGGAGCTCCTACGAGCAGTACTTC. As protein: CSVGQGSSYEQYF. The chain links TRBV29-1 to TRBJ2-7; D may be TRBD1 (6 bases). V lost 4 bases and J lost 0, with 10 bases in between. CDR1 and CDR2 (germline): SQVTM, ANQGSEA. The CDR3 has 13 amino acids.